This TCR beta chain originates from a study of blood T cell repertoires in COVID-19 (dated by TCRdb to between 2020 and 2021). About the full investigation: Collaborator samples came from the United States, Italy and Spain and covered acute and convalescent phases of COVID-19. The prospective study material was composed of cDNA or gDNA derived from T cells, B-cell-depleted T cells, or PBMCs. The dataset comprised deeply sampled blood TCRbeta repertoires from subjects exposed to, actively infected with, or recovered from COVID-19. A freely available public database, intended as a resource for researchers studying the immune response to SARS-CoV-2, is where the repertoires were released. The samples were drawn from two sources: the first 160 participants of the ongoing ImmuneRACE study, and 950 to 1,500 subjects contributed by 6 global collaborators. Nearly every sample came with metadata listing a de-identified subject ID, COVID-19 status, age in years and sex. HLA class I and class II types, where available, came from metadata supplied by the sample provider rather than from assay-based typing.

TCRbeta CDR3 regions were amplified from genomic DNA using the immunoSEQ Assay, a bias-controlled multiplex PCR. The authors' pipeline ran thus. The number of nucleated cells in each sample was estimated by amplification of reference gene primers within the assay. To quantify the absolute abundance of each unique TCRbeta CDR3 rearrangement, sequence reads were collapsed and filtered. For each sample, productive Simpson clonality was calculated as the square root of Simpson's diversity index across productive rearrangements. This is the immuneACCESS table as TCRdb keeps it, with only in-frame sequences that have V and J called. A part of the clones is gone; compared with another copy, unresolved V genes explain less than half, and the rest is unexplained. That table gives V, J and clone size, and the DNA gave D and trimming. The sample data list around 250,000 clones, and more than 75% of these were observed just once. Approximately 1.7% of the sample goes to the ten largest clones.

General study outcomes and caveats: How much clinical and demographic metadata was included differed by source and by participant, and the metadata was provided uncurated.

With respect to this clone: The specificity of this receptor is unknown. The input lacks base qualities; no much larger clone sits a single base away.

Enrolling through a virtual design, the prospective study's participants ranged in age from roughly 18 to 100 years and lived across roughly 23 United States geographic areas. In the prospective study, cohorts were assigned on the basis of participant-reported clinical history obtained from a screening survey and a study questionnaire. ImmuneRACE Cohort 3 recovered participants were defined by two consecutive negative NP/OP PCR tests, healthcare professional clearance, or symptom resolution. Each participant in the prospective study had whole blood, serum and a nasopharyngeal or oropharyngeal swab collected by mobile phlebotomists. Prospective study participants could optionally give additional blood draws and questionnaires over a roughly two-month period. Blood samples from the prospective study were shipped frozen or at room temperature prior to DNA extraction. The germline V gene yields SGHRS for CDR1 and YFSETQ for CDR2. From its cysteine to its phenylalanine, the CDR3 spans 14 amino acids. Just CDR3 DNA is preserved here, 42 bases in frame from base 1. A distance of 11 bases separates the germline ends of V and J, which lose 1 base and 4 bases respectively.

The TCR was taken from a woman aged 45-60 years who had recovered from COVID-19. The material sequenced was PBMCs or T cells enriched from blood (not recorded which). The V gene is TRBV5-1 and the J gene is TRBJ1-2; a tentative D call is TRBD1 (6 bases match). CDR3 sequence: CASSLPGQSYGYTF. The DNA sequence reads TGCGCCAGCAGCTTGCCTGGACAGTCCTATGGCTACACCTTC.